This T cell receptor beta chain was captured by sequencing in a study of tumor-infiltrating lymphocytes in localized non-small cell lung cancer listed by TCRdb under 2021. For the study in its entirety: Several histologies were represented in the cohort, which also included both smokers and never-smokers as well as patients whose samples were collected after neoadjuvant chemotherapy. Resected tumor tissue and uninvolved lung tissue described as non-adjacent to the tumor were contributed by each patient, with both tissues obtained from the same patient. The same patients underwent several integrated assays, with TCR sequencing performed together with flow cytometry, multiplex immunofluorescence, RNA-seq, exome sequencing and proteomics. The overall ICON cohort was composed of 150 surgical patients with localized non-small cell lung cancer whose tumors were resected. The paired tumor versus uninvolved lung comparison of immunoSEQ T-cell fraction included some 57 patients.

TCR sequencing with the immunoSEQ assay provided the T-cell fraction in tumor and uninvolved lung tissue. The authors' analysis ran thus. To analyze survival, patients were divided into a high T-cell fraction group (upper tertile) and a low T-cell fraction group (lower two tertiles), and the two groups were compared using a log-rank test. Paired tumor versus uninvolved lung differences in T-cell fraction were tested with a signed-rank test. Imported from immuneACCESS, the table was reduced by TCRdb to in-frame sequences with V and J called. These copies leave out some clones; in studies compared against another copy, an unresolved V gene accounts for under half, and the cause of the remainder is not known. V and J calls plus clone size are reproduced from that table; the DNA served to infer D and trimming. The sample contains 15,000 to 20,000 clones, approximately 80% of them found a single time. The top ten clones comprise 4.5% to 5.5% of the sample.

General study outcomes and caveats: Consistent with immunofluorescence CD3 counts, TCRbeta sequencing supported greater T cell infiltration in tumors than in uninvolved lung tissue. Because different assays used different pieces of the same tissue, intratumor heterogeneity could not be separated from technical variation. Because assay coverage varied across patients depending on available tissue quantity, TCR sequencing was performed for only a subset of the cohort. No difference in TCR-derived T-cell fraction was observed between the flow cytometry-defined immunotypes IM1 (good prognosis) and IM2 (poor prognosis). Recurrence-free survival showed no association with tumor T-cell fraction measured by TCR sequencing (p = 0.61).

A remark on this clone: The clone's antigen remains unknown. Per-base quality was not reported, and no clone a single base away is much larger than it.

ICON enrollment began in early 2016, and the last patient was enrolled in 2018. A subcohort of 70 to 85 patients provided fresh tumor and matched uninvolved tissue for in-depth immune analyses, with TCR sequencing among those analyses. TCR sequencing was performed on DNA isolated from bulk tissue, without cell sorting. This TCR derives from a human donor with non-small cell lung cancer. The specimen was lung tumor tissue.

The CDR3 has the sequence CAIRTGGEGTGELFF. At the DNA level, the sequence is TGTGCCATCAGAACGGGAGGAGAGGGCACCGGGGAGCTGTTTTTT. The chain is encoded by TRBV10-3 joined to TRBJ2-2; 7 bases in the junction line up with TRBD2. The CDR3 runs 15 residues from the cysteine to the phenylalanine. Only CDR3 DNA is held: 45 bases, read in frame from base 1. Taken from the germline V gene, the CDR1 and CDR2 loops are ENHRY and SYGVKD. At the junction V is shortened by 6 bases and J by 4 bases; bases outside the gene matches: 8.